This T cell receptor (beta chain) was found in a study of control samples from healthy donors and cancer patients. Method: immunoSEQ multiplex PCR; TCRdb's copy keeps in-frame clones and lacks some. The data contain fewer than 30,000 clones, just under 90% of them singletons. Germline CDR1 is LGHDT and CDR2 is YNNKEL (reference sequence). J gave up 3 bases and V 2 bases, and 7 bases lay outside the gene matches. The CDR3 runs 16 residues. J is TRBJ1-5 and V is TRBV3-1 (or the pseudogene TRBV3-2); TRBD1 agrees at 7 bases. The sequenced sample was PBMCs. This receptor was obtained from a woman aged 35 to 49 with lung cancer. This CDR3 is CASSQYTGVNNQPQHF. CDR3 nucleotides: TGTGCCAGCAGCCAATATACAGGGGTTAACAATCAGCCCCAGCATTTT.